The 30 T cell receptor beta chains below all came from one sample that was sequenced in a study of T cells in Graves' hyperthyroidism and ophthalmopathy. Authors of the study amplified TCR beta CDR3 regions from RNA transcripts. The study used the HTBI primer set for a first-round RT-PCR of the TCR CDR3. TCRdb re-called the multiplex PCR reads through MiXCR, storing one row per CDR3 protein. Of 550,000 to 700,000 distinct CDR3 sequences in the sample, more than 45% were seen once. Specimen: peripheral blood or thyroid tissue (not recorded which). The origin of the receptors is an adult woman with Graves' disease, either hyperthyroidism or ophthalmopathy (not recorded which).

This clonotype came up many times. The chain combines TRBV10-3 with TRBJ1-2; weak D call: TRBD1 (5 bases). The ends were cut back, 6 bases at V and 8 bases at J, with 13 bases in the middle. Per the germline V gene, CDR1 is ENHRY and CDR2 is SYGVKD. The CDR3 has 12 residues. CDR3 nucleotides: TGTGCCATCAGAGGGCAGGGAGAAGGCTACACCTTC. Amino acids: CAIRGQGEGYTF.

The sample holds one count of this clonotype. This chain connects TRBV29-1 to TRBJ2-1; no reliable D call. V was shortened by 3 bases and J by 0 bases, with 12 bases between the two germline ends. The germline V gene has CDR1 SQVTM and CDR2 ANQGSEA. The CDR3 totals 15 residues. In DNA form, the CDR3 reads TGCAGCGTTGAGGATTCTTACTTCTCCTACAATGAGCAGTTCTTC. This codes for CSVEDSYFSYNEQFF.

The rearrangement uses TRBV11-2 and TRBJ2-7; no firm D call. The J call is in doubt because the DNA end fits TRBJ2-3 better. The CDR3 totals 11 residues. Germline assignment: CDR1 SGHAT and CDR2 FQNNGV. CDR3 nucleotide sequence: TGTGCCAGCGGACGTCGGTATACGCAGTATTTT. Its protein is CASGRRYTQYF.

The V call is TRBV9, the J call TRBJ1-3; no clear D gene. The CDR3 totals 11 residues. V lost 0 bases, J lost 8 bases, and 3 bases lay in between. Germline V gene data show CDR1 as SGDLS and CDR2 as YYNGEE. This CDR3 is CASSVGDTIYF. CDR3 coding DNA: TGTGCCAGCAGCGTAGGGGACACCATATATTTT.

The chain has TRBV10-3 and TRBJ2-5; D is possibly TRBD1 (6 bases). The ends were cut back, 0 bases at V and 7 bases at J, with 9 bases in the middle. The germline gives CDR1 ENHRY, CDR2 SYGVKD. This CDR3 has 13 residues. CDR3 sequence (DNA): TGTGCCATCAGTGAGTCACAGGGCGGGACCCAGTACTTC. Translating it yields CAISESQGGTQYF.

This chain connects TRBV12-3 or TRBV12-4 to TRBJ1-6; TRBD1 matches at 7 bases. V lost 4 bases, J lost 9 bases, and 6 bases stayed unmatched. CDR3 length: 14 amino acids. The CDR3 loop is CASSWPGQLSPLHF. The CDR3 DNA sequence: TGTGCCAGCAGTTGGCCGGGACAGCTTTCACCCCTCCACTTT.

This clonotype was seen a handful of times. V is TRBV28 and J is TRBJ2-7; D might be TRBD1 (6 bases). The CDR3 extends over 15 amino acids. Trimming cost V 5 bases and J 3 bases, with 17 bases left between them. CDR1 is MDHEN, CDR2 SYDVKM, per germline. CDR3 in DNA: TGTGCCAGCAGTCCTCGGACAGACCTACTCTACGAGCAGTACTTC. Its translation: CASSPRTDLLYEQYF.

The table lists this clonotype with many counts. This CDR3 is CASSSRDSHGAEAFF. CDR3 nucleotide sequence: TGTGCCAGCAGCTCCCGGGACAGCCATGGCGCTGAAGCTTTCTTT. This sequence joins TRBV4-2 and TRBJ1-1, with 7 bases matching TRBD1. Per germline, CDR1 LGHNA and CDR2 YNFKEQ. V gave up 5 bases and J gave up 6 bases; unmatched junction bases: 12. The CDR3 has 15 residues.

The rearrangement uses TRBV25-1 and TRBJ1-6; possible D gene TRBD1, 5 bases. Trimming left V 10 bases short and J 0 bases short, with 19 bases between. Germline CDR1 is MGHDK and CDR2 is SYGVNS. The CDR3 totals 17 residues. The CDR3 sequence: CATGGERGFSYNSPLHF. The CDR3 DNA follows: TGTGCCACCGGAGGGGAAAGGGGTTTCTCCTATAATTCACCCCTCCACTTT.

This clonotype was detected only once. The rearrangement links TRBV2 to TRBJ1-6; D uncertain. Per germline, CDR1 SNHLY and CDR2 FYNNEI. Trimming stripped 0 bases from V and 7 bases from J, with 7 bases between. The CDR3 is 14 amino acids. CDR3 sequence reads: CASSEANQNSPLHF. The CDR3 nucleotides are TGTGCCAGCAGTGAAGCAAATCAGAATTCACCCCTCCACTTT.

This clonotype was seen repeatedly, ten times or more. V usage is TRBV14 and J usage is TRBJ1-1; D is unclear. Trimming removed 0 bases from V and 1 base from J, with 18 bases in between. This CDR3 has 18 amino acids. Looked up from germline, CDR1 is SGHDN and CDR2 is FVKESK. The CDR3 sequence: CASSQDLVYQEENTEAFF. CDR3 DNA: TGTGCCAGCAGCCAAGATCTTGTATACCAGGAAGAGAACACTGAAGCTTTCTTT. The whole variable domain, filled in from reference TRBV14 and TRBJ1-1, reads EAGVTQFPSHSVIEKGQTVTLRCDPISGHDNLYWYRRVMGKEIKFLLHFVKESKQDESGMPNNRFLAERTGGTYSTLKVQPAELEDSGVYFCASSQDLVYQEENTEAFFGQGTRLTVV.

Comment on this clonotype: This may come from a read error, since a much larger clone is one base off. The chain is built from TRBV4-1 and TRBJ2-5, with 13 positions matching TRBD2. Trimming at V came to 4 bases and at J to 2 bases, leaving 7 bases not matched to a gene. Germline values: CDR1 MGHRA, CDR2 YSYEKL. The length of the CDR3 is 17 residues. The CDR3 loop is CASSRERTSGSQETQYF. For the CDR3, the DNA is TGCGCCAGCAGCCGAGAGCGGACTAGCGGGAGTCAAGAGACCCAGTACTTC.

This clonotype was observed once. The chain links TRBV19 to TRBJ1-2; D unclear. The germline V and J ends were trimmed by 3 bases and 6 bases, with 17 bases remaining between them. Germline CDR1 LNHDA, CDR2 SQIVND (reference sequence). This CDR3 is built from 15 residues. DNA of the CDR3: TGTGCCAGTAGTATTGTCAGTTGGTGGTTCGATGGCTACACCTTC. Translated, it gives CASSIVSWWFDGYTF.

This clonotype was recorded many times. A much larger clone is a single base away; this may be a read error. The chain recombines TRBV10-3 with TRBJ2-7; 12 nucleotides align to TRBD2. There are 15 residues in the CDR3. The germline V gene encodes CDR1 ENHRY and CDR2 SYGVKD. Here the CDR3 reads CAIRDIGLAGYERYF. The CDR3, as DNA: TGTGCCATCAGAGATATCGGACTAGCGGGATACGAGCGGTACTTC.

This chain joins TRBV6-4 and TRBJ2-5, with D perhaps TRBD2 (5 bases). The V and J ends lost 0 bases and 5 bases respectively, with 13 bases between them. This CDR3 spans 15 amino acids. Germline values: CDR1 MRHNA, CDR2 SNTAGT. CDR3 coding DNA: TGTGCCAGCAGTGACTCGACGGGGTCCCGGGAGACCCAGTACTTC. It yields the protein CASSDSTGSRETQYF.

Remarks on this clonotype: The junction departs from germline at one end; a sequencing error may be responsible. The chain has TRBV7-9 and TRBJ1-2; a weak D match, TRBD1 (6 bases). In germline, CDR1 is SEHNR, CDR2 FQNEAQ (reference sequence). This CDR3 has 13 residues. The CDR3 region has the DNA TGCGCCAGCAGCCGTCAACAGGGAAATGGCTACACCTTC. This codes for CASSRQQGNGYTF.

This clonotype came up once. The chain carries TRBV29-1 and TRBJ1-3; D ambiguous. Germline CDR1 and CDR2: SQVTM and ANQGSEA. V lost 6 bases and J 1 base, leaving 7 bases between the germline ends. The CDR3 sequence is 12 residues long. The CDR3 region has the DNA TGCAGCGTAGTGGAATCTGGAAACACCATATATTTT. Its translation: CSVVESGNTIYF.

In this sample, this clonotype turned up once. The V gene is TRBV20-1, the J gene TRBJ1-5, with TRBD1 matching 7 bases. The J segment lost 9 bases and the V segment lost 1 base, leaving 6 bases of the junction unmatched. The CDR3 loop spans 13 amino acids. The germline V gene has CDR1 DFQATT and CDR2 SNEGSKA (reference sequence). The chain's CDR3 is CSARGDRLSPQHF. The CDR3, as DNA: TGCAGTGCTAGAGGGGACAGACTGTCGCCCCAGCATTTT.

This clonotype came up many times. CDR3 DNA sequence: TGCAGTGCCCCCACTAGCGGAGAGGTGTCCTACGAGCAGTACTTC. Translation: CSAPTSGEVSYEQYF. The genes are TRBV20-1 and TRBJ2-7; TRBD2 matches at 8 bases. Trimming cost V 6 bases and J 1 base; bases outside gene matches: 11. This CDR3 is 15 amino acids long. In germline, CDR1 is DFQATT, CDR2 SNEGSKA (reference sequence).

The V call is TRBV11-2, the J call TRBJ2-5, with TRBD1 matching over 8 bases. The better agreement between TRBJ2-7 and the DNA end casts doubt on the J call. This CDR3 spans 16 amino acids. The germline CDR1 and CDR2 sequences are SGHAT and FQNNGV. Here the CDR3 DNA reads TGTGCCAGCAGCCACTCAGGGGGCAATCTTAACCACGAGCAGTACTTC. It is translated as CASSHSGGNLNHEQYF.

This clonotype was counted many times. This chain uses TRBV4-1 with TRBJ2-7, with 8 nucleotides matching TRBD2. This CDR3 is built from 14 residues. Trimming removed 2 bases from V and 5 bases from J; junction bases left unmatched: 5. Germline V lookup: CDR1 MGHRA, CDR2 YSYEKL. The CDR3 spells CASSQPGTRNEQYF. The CDR3 DNA sequence: TGCGCCAGCAGCCAACCCGGGACTAGAAACGAGCAGTACTTC.

The chain joins TRBV2 to TRBJ1-2; a weak D match, TRBD1 (6 bases). Trimming took 4 bases from V and 6 from J, leaving 15 bases between them. The CDR3 consists of 14 residues. Germline CDR1 SNHLY, CDR2 FYNNEI. The CDR3 region has the DNA TGTGCCAGCAGTGGGATGACAGGATTTGATGGCTACACCTTC. It yields the protein CASSGMTGFDGYTF.

J is TRBJ2-5 and V is TRBV5-1, with 9 bases aligning to TRBD1. J lost 5 bases, V lost 5 bases, and 13 bases had no gene match. CDR1 and CDR2 from the germline V gene are SGHRS and YFSETQ. The CDR3 covers 16 residues. The chain's CDR3 is CASSYEQGARTETQYF. The CDR3 bases are TGCGCCAGCAGTTACGAACAGGGGGCGCGTACGGAGACCCAGTACTTC.

This clonotype was recorded many times. This chain uses TRBV30 with TRBJ1-2; D is possibly TRBD1 (5 bases). Trimming shortened V by 5 bases and J by 8 bases, and 15 bases separated the two germline ends. This CDR3 spans 12 amino acids. Germline V lookup: CDR1 GTSNPN, CDR2 SVGIG (reference sequence). The CDR3 loop is CAWGKGFEGYTF. The CDR3 region has the DNA TGTGCCTGGGGGAAGGGGTTCGAAGGCTACACCTTC.

This clonotype was recorded at least ten times. V and J are TRBV5-1 and TRBJ1-2; unclear D gene. CDR1 is SGHRS and CDR2 is YFSETQ in the germline V gene. The V and J ends lost 4 bases and 2 bases respectively, with 15 bases between them. The CDR3 is 15 amino acids. The CDR3 region has the DNA TGCGCCAGCAGCCCCGGGGAGCGGGGAAACTATGGCTACACCTTC. This codes for CASSPGERGNYGYTF.

As concerns this clonotype: This CDR3 fails to terminate in the conserved phenylalanine or tryptophan, so it likely reflects a read error. The limits of the CDR3 on the DNA are not certain, so only TCRdb's listed CDR3 is given. The chain couples TRBV5-1 to TRBJ1-4; the table assigns TRBD1, which was not confirmed against the DNA. Per the germline V gene, CDR1 is SGHRS and CDR2 is YFSETQ. The CDR3 has 9 amino acids, counting both end residues. CDR3 sequence: CASSRGDRV.

V usage is TRBV7-9 and J usage is TRBJ1-2; 8 bases are shared with TRBD1. The CDR3 runs to 12 residues. The V segment lost 7 bases and the J segment 8 bases; nucleotides outside the gene matches: 6. Germline lookup yields CDR1 SEHNR and CDR2 FQNEAQ (reference sequence). CDR3 sequence: CASTTGGSGYTF. Here the CDR3 DNA reads TGTGCCAGCACAACAGGGGGAAGCGGCTACACCTTC.

This clonotype came up many times. This chain links TRBV4-1 with TRBJ1-2; unclear D gene. This CDR3 contains 11 residues. With 4 bases removed from V and 10 bases from J, the gap between germline ends came to 10 bases. The V gene's germline CDR1 is MGHRA and CDR2 YSYEKL. The CDR3 DNA follows: TGCGCCAGCAGCCGCCATCCGATCTACACCTTC. Residues: CASSRHPIYTF.

The chain couples TRBV6-9 to TRBJ1-1; TRBD1 might be the D (6 bases). V was shortened by 7 bases and J by 9 bases, with 15 bases between the two germline ends. The CDR3 is 12 amino acids. The V gene's germline CDR1 is MNHGY and CDR2 SVAAGI. CDR3 sequence reads: CASTQLGAQAFF. The CDR3 DNA follows: TGTGCCAGCACCCAATTGGGGGCTCAAGCTTTCTTT.

This clonotype has at least ten counts. The V and J genes are TRBV5-1 and TRBJ2-5; D is possibly TRBD2 (7 bases). Trimming cost V 6 bases and J 2 bases, with 23 bases left between them. The CDR3 is made up of 17 amino acids. CDR1 SGHRS and CDR2 YFSETQ come from the germline V gene. The CDR3 sequence is CASTSRPWGGQQETQYF. In nucleotides, the CDR3 is TGCGCCAGCACTTCGCGCCCCTGGGGGGGGCAACAAGAGACCCAGTACTTC.